This T cell receptor (beta chain) was retrieved from a study of PD-1 blockade in classical Hodgkin lymphoma. Comment on this clone: What it binds is unknown.

Study results and limitations: Those starting nivolumab under 1 year post-ASCT were excluded. Lower baseline TCR diversity marked trial partial responders and progressors.

The repertoire was sequenced with immunoSEQ multiplex PCR; TCRdb's copy has only in-frame clones and lacks some. The data hold over 70,000 clones, with about nine tenths observed a single time. There was relapse after autologous stem cell transplantation in every patient, and there was variation in brentuximab vedotin exposure. Best overall response was complete response, partial response or progressive disease in these relapsed/refractory classical Hodgkin lymphoma patients. Germline loops: CDR1 ENHRY, CDR2 SYGVKD. CDR3 size: 13 residues. V was cut by 3 bases and J by 5 bases, with 11 bases left in between.

The chain carries TRBV10-3 and TRBJ2-7; D may be TRBD2 (5 bases). The TCR originated in a human donor with classical Hodgkin lymphoma. The sample was peripheral blood mononuclear cells (PBMCs), taken at baseline. This chain's CDR3 is CAISDPPSNEQYF. The CDR3 coding sequence is TGTGCCATCAGTGATCCGCCTAGCAACGAGCAGTACTTC.